This TCR beta chain derives from a study of breast tumors, draining lymph nodes, adjacent tissues. This clonotype came up a few times. The antigen remains unidentified. V lost 5 bases to trimming and J lost 0 bases, with 11 bases between them. CDR1 and CDR2 (germline): MNHEY, SVGAGI. The CDR3 is 15 amino acids. Study-level points and caveats: Data fit most tumor T cells coming from lymph node, expanding in tumor. Tumor TCR diversity was below lymph nodes but above nontumor tissue.

Axillary draining lymph nodes of breast cancer patients supplied the node samples. TCRdb reanalysed the multiplex PCR reads using MiXCR and keeps one entry per CDR3 protein. The table lists fewer than 200,000 distinct CDR3 sequences, around a third of them singletons. This TCR was sampled from a female donor with breast cancer. Some clones in this sample may be carry-over from other donors' samples. This rearrangement joins TRBV6-5 to TRBJ2-1; D not certain. The material sequenced was axillary lymph node tissue. The CDR3 DNA reads as TGTGCCAGCAGTCACCAGGCCACCTCCTACAATGAGCAGTTCTTC. Its translation is CASSHQATSYNEQFF.